This note documents a single T cell receptor (beta chain) sequence. Its recognized antigen is unknown. No base-level quality is on record; no much larger clone is a single base apart. The CDR3 covers 17 residues, taking in both the cysteine and the phenylalanine. Only the CDR3 DNA is retained, 51 bases long and in frame from the first base. V trim: 2 bases; J trim: 5 bases; unmatched bases: 9. The germline V gene encodes CDR1 SGHVS and CDR2 FQNEAQ. The library was made by PCR. The data were produced on an Illumina HiSeq 4000. High-throughput sequencing was used to profile the CDR3 region of the TCR beta-chain in every patient. The paper's data handling went like this. Drawing on CDR3 differences between clinicopathological groups, the researchers built a classifier meant to tell apart patients with distant-metastatic papillary thyroid cancer. Repertoire diversity was assessed with the Shannon index, and tumor-blood repertoire similarity with the Morisita-Horn index. TCRdb applied fastp at Q25 and MiXCR to the public reads, then kept only in-frame beta chains. These V and J calls originate from TCRdb's pipeline instead of the authors' own analysis. The sample contains 30,000 to 40,000 clones, about a third of them found a single time. Jointly, the top ten make up under 25% of the sample.

None of the patients had been given any treatment before thyroid surgery. Using T-cell receptor beta sequencing, the study looked back at clinical samples from patients collected from the early 2010s to the late 2010s. This sample stems from a study of metastatic and nonmetastatic thyroid tumors (dated by TCRdb to 2020 to 2021). About the study as a whole: Repertoires from peripheral blood and from tumor or nodule tissue samples of malignant and benign thyroid patients were compared. Points the paper makes about the study in general: TCR beta diversity was reported as significantly higher in malignant tumors than in benign nodules, in both blood and tumor samples.

The receptor was isolated from a female donor with papillary thyroid cancer or a benign thyroid nodule (not recorded which). Some clones in this sample may be carry-over from other donors' samples. Sequences were obtained from tumor tissue. The chain employs TRBV7-8 and TRBJ2-2; the central 9 bases match TRBD2. In nucleotide form, the sequence is TGTGCCAGCAGCTTAAGACGTCTGGCGGGAGGGACCGGGGAGCTGTTTTTT. This yields the protein CASSLRRLAGGTGELFF.